This entry concerns a single T cell receptor (beta chain). No antigen is known for it. No qualities accompany the bases; no much larger clone lies one base away. These data belong to a study of blood T cell repertoires in COVID-19 (TCRdb year 2020). Some background on the complete study: Samples from collaborators originated in the United States, Italy and Spain and spanned both the acute and convalescent phases of COVID-19. The material from the prospective study consisted of cDNA or gDNA derived from T cells, B-cell-depleted T cells, or PBMCs. Deeply sampled blood TCRbeta repertoires from subjects exposed to, actively infected with, or recovered from COVID-19 were included in the dataset. The repertoires were made available in a free public database intended to serve as a resource for research on the immune response to SARS-CoV-2. The samples were drawn from two sources: the first 160 participants of the ongoing ImmuneRACE study, and 1,200 or so subjects contributed by 6 global collaborators. Sample metadata almost always included a de-identified subject ID, COVID-19 status, age in years and sex. Where HLA class I and class II types were available, the types were taken from metadata supplied by the sample provider, not from assay-based typing.

The immunoSEQ Assay, a bias-controlled multiplex PCR, was used to amplify TCRbeta CDR3 regions from genomic DNA. On the authors' methods: Within the assay, amplification of reference gene primers was used to estimate how many nucleated cells each sample contained. To quantify the absolute abundance of each unique TCRbeta CDR3 rearrangement, sequence reads were collapsed and filtered. For each sample, productive Simpson clonality was calculated as the square root of Simpson's diversity index over productive rearrangements. TCRdb took this table from immuneACCESS and kept in-frame rearrangements with V and J called. Such tables lack part of the clones; where checked against another copy, unresolved V genes explain under half of the gap, and the rest is unexplained. V and J calls plus clone size are reproduced from that table; the DNA served to infer D and trimming. The sample table records approximately 24,000 clones; roughly 88% of these occur just once. The ten largest account for 15% to 20% of the sample.

Cut back by 6 bases and 5 bases, the V and J ends lie 14 bases apart. From the cysteine up to the phenylalanine, the CDR3 has a length of 13 residues. The read is trimmed to its CDR3 DNA, 39 bases read in frame from base 1. CDR1 MNHEY and CDR2 SVGAGI are derived from the germline V gene. What the research found in general, with its limitations: The quantity of clinical and demographic metadata differed by source and by participant and was supplied without curation.

Whole blood was collected in K2EDTA tubes by collaborating institutions according to the institutions' own protocols. For TCRbeta analysis, collaborators shipped samples in one of three forms: frozen whole blood, isolated PBMCs, or DNA extracted from either of those sample types. The sequence is built from TRBV6-5 and TRBJ2-7; the D gene is perhaps TRBD2, from 5 matching bases. The sequencing input was peripheral blood. This TCR derives from a man in his sixties or seventies with acute or convalescent COVID-19. The CDR3 amino acid sequence is: CASRRGGLNEQYF. The nucleotide sequence is TGTGCCAGCAGACGCGGAGGATTAAACGAGCAGTACTTC.